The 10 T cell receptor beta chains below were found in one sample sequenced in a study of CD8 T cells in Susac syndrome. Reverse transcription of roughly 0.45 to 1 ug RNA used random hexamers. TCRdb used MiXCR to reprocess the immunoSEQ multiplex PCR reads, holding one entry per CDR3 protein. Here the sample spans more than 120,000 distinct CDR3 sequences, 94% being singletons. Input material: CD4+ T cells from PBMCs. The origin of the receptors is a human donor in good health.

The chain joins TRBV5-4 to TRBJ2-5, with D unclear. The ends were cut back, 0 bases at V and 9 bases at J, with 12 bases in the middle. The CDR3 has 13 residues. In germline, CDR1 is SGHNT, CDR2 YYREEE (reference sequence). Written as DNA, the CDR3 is TGTGCCAGCAGCTTGGGCCAGCTTGCGGCCCAGTACTTC. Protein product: CASSLGQLAAQYF.

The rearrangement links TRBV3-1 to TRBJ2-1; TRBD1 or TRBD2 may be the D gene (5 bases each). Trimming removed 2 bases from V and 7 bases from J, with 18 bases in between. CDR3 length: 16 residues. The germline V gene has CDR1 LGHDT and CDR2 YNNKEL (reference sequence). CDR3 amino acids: CASSQPGLSWGNEQFF. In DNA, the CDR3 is TGTGCCAGCAGCCAACCCGGACTGTCCTGGGGGAATGAGCAGTTCTTC.

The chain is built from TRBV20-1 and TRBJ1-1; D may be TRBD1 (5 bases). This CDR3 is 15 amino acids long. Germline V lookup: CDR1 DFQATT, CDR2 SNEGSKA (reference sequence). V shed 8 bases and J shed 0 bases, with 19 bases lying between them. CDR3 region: CSYQDMARVNTEAFF. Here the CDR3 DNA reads TGCAGTTACCAGGACATGGCCAGGGTGAACACTGAAGCTTTCTTT.

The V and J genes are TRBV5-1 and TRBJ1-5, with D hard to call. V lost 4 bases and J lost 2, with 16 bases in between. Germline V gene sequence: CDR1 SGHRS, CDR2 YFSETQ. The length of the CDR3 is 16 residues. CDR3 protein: CASSPGPGGGNQPQHF. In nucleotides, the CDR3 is TGCGCCAGCAGCCCGGGCCCTGGCGGCGGCAATCAGCCCCAGCATTTT.

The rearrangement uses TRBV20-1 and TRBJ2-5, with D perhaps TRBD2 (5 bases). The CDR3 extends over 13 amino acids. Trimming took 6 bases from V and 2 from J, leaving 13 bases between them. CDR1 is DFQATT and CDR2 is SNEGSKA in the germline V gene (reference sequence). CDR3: CSALKSGQETQYF. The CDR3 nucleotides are TGCAGTGCCCTAAAGAGCGGTCAAGAGACCCAGTACTTC.

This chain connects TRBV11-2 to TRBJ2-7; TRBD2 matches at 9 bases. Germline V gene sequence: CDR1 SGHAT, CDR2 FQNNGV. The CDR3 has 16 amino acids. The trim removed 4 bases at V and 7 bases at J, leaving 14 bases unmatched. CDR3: CASSSYSTSGGFEQYF. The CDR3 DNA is TGTGCCAGCAGCTCGTATTCGACTAGCGGTGGATTTGAGCAGTACTTC.

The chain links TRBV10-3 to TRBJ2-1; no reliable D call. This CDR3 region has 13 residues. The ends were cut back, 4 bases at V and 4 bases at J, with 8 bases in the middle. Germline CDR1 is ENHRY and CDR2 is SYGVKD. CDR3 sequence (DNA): TGTGCCATCAGTGCAAACGTATACAATGAGCAGTTCTTC. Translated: CAISANVYNEQFF.

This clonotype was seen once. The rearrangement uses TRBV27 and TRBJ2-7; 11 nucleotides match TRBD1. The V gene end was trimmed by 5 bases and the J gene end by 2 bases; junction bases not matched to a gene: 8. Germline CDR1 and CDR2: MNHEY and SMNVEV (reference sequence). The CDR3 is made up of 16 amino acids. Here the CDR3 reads CASSPGTGGSTYEQYF. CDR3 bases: TGTGCCAGCAGTCCGGGGACAGGGGGGTCTACCTACGAGCAGTACTTC.

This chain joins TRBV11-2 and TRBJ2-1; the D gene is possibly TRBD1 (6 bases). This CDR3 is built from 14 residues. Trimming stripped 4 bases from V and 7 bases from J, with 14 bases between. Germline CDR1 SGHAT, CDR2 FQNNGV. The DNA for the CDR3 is TGTGCCAGCAGCTCAATCCGGGACAAGAATGAGCAGTTCTTC. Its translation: CASSSIRDKNEQFF.

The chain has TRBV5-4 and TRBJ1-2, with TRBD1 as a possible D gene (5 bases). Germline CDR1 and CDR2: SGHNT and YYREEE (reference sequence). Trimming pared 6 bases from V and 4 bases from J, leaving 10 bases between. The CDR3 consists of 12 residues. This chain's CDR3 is CASTRDAYGYTF. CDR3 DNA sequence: TGTGCCAGCACTAGGGACGCCTATGGCTACACCTTC.